The 7 T cell receptor beta chains given below trace back to one sample, sequenced in a study of T cells after yellow fever vaccination. TCRdb ran MiXCR on the 5' RACE reads and lists one entry per CDR3 protein. The data contain some 340,000 distinct CDR3 sequences, around a tenth of them singletons. The sample here was CD4+ T cells sorted from PBMCs, taken 45 days after the yellow fever booster vaccination. All receptors derive from a man aged 18 to 30 who received the YFV17D yellow fever vaccine.

This clonotype has more than one count but fewer than ten. The genes are TRBV2 and TRBJ1-4; no firm D call. Germline CDR1 reads SNHLY; CDR2 reads FYNNEI. This CDR3 comprises 13 residues. V lost 7 bases and J lost 5, with 11 bases in between. DNA of the CDR3: TGTGCCAGCATGGGTGGTGAAAATGAAAAACTGTTTTTT. Residues: CASMGGENEKLFF. Combining the CDR3 with reference TRBV2 and TRBJ1-4 gives the whole variable domain EPEVTQTPSHQVTQMGQEVILRCVPISNHLYFYWYRQILGQKVEFLVSFYNNEISEKSEIFDDQFSVERPDGSNFTLKIRSTKLEDSAMYFCASMGGENEKLFFGSGTQLSVL.

This clonotype has more than one count but fewer than ten. The chain uses TRBV10-3 and TRBJ1-5; 7 bases agree with TRBD1. V lost 3 bases to trimming and J lost 7 bases; unmatched junction nucleotides: 9. This CDR3 comprises 15 residues. The germline CDR1 and CDR2 sequences are ENHRY and SYGVKD. CDR3 in amino acids: CAISDAGGAGQPQHF. In DNA form, the CDR3 reads TGTGCCATCAGTGATGCAGGGGGGGCCGGACAGCCCCAGCATTTT.

The chain couples TRBV20-1 to TRBJ2-3; 8 bases map to TRBD2. Germline CDR1 and CDR2: DFQATT and SNEGSKA (reference sequence). V shed 6 bases and J 4 bases; nucleotides not matched to a gene: 9. The CDR3 runs to 14 residues. CDR3 in DNA: TGCAGTGCCCCCACGGCGGGGGGTTCAGATACGCAGTATTTT. It yields the protein CSAPTAGGSDTQYF.

V usage is TRBV5-1 and J usage is TRBJ2-5, with 9 bases fitting TRBD1. CDR3 length equals 16 residues. Germline CDR1 SGHRS, CDR2 YFSETQ. With 4 bases clipped from V and 4 bases from J, the junction kept 11 bases outside the gene matches. The CDR3 protein is CASSRPEQGASETQYF. DNA for the CDR3: TGCGCCAGCAGCCGCCCAGAACAGGGGGCATCAGAGACCCAGTACTTC.

This clonotype showed up many times. The chain has TRBV10-3 and TRBJ1-1; TRBD1 matches 7 bases. J was trimmed by 5 bases and V by 5 bases; bases with no gene match: 8. This CDR3 is built from 14 residues. Germline V gene data show CDR1 as ENHRY and CDR2 as SYGVKD. CDR3: CAISYLEGATEAFF. The CDR3 nucleotides are TGTGCCATCAGTTACTTGGAGGGGGCGACTGAAGCTTTCTTT.

In its sample, this clonotype was seen a few times. This chain links TRBV6-5 with TRBJ2-7; 7 bases map to TRBD1. This CDR3 is built from 13 residues. With V trimmed by 6 bases and J by 5 bases, 7 bases remained unmatched. Germline CDR1 MNHEY, CDR2 SVGAGI. CDR3 nucleotides: TGTGCCAGCAGAATCCGGGACAGCCACGAGCAGTACTTC. The encoded protein is CASRIRDSHEQYF.

This clonotype was counted between two and nine times. The gene calls are TRBV18 and TRBJ2-2; D possibly corresponds to TRBD1 (6 bases). CDR3 size: 13 residues. Germline V gene data show CDR1 as KGHSH and CDR2 as LQKENI. Trimming removed 2 bases at V and 7 bases at J, with 8 bases between. CDR3 sequence (DNA): TGTGCCAGCTCACCAGAACAGGGCGGGGAGCTGTTTTTT. It translates to CASSPEQGGELFF.